Presented here are 21 T cell receptor beta chains from one specimen sequenced in a study of OX40 agonist ivuxolimab in advanced cancers. Generated by immunoSEQ multiplex PCR, the TCRdb table keeps only in-frame clones and is missing some. Of some 100,000 clones in the sample, around four fifths were seen once. The input for sequencing was CD4+ or CD8+ T cells sorted from blood, taken in a trial of the OX40 agonist ivuxolimab. Every receptor here comes from an adult with an advanced solid tumor such as melanoma, head and neck, liver or kidney cancer.

The V gene is TRBV5-6, the J gene TRBJ1-1; D gene unclear. Germline V gives CDR1 SGHDT, CDR2 YYEEEE. The CDR3 sequence is 15 residues long. The ends were cut back, 2 bases at V and 0 bases at J, with 11 bases in the middle. The CDR3 sequence is CASSFIQFMNTEAFF. CDR3 coding DNA: TGTGCCAGCAGCTTCATACAGTTCATGAACACTGAAGCTTTCTTT.

The CDR3 DNA follows: TGTGCCAGCAGCTTGACTGAGGGGCCCCAGCATTTT. Its translation is CASSLTEGPQHF. The V and J genes are TRBV5-6 and TRBJ1-5; D is unclear. V lost 1 base and J 9 bases, leaving 8 bases between the germline ends. This CDR3 spans 12 amino acids. The germline CDR1 and CDR2 sequences are SGHDT and YYEEEE.

V and J are TRBV4-2 and TRBJ1-5; D gene uncertain. Germline assignment: CDR1 LGHNA and CDR2 YNFKEQ. Trimming removed 1 base at V and 5 bases at J, with 9 bases between. The CDR3 loop spans 14 amino acids. CDR3: CASSQGSGDQPQHF. DNA for the CDR3: TGTGCCAGCAGCCAAGGGTCTGGGGATCAGCCCCAGCATTTT.

CDR3 sequence reads: CARSFGASQPQHF. In DNA, the CDR3 is TGTGCCAGAAGCTTCGGGGCTTCCCAGCCCCAGCATTTT. The V and J genes are TRBV5-3 and TRBJ1-5; a weak D match, TRBD1 (5 bases). TRBV5-3 is recorded as an ORF, its role being uncertain. Trimming stripped 2 bases from V and 7 bases from J, with 10 bases between. CDR3 length: 13 amino acids.

The rearrangement uses TRBV28 and TRBJ1-1, with D uncertain. The CDR3 covers 13 residues. V lost 3 bases and J 2 bases, leaving 7 bases between the germline ends. Germline lookup yields CDR1 MDHEN and CDR2 SYDVKM. DNA of the CDR3: TGTGCCAGCAGTTTTTACATCAACACTGAAGCTTTCTTT. Its protein is CASSFYINTEAFF.

The V gene is TRBV18, the J gene TRBJ1-4; D uncertain. The CDR3 runs to 13 residues. From germline, CDR1 is KGHSH and CDR2 LQKENI. The germline V and J ends were trimmed by 4 bases and 8 bases, with 11 bases remaining between them. CDR3 in amino acids: CASSRTSDEKLFF. The CDR3 DNA sequence: TGTGCCAGCTCACGGACCTCGGACGAAAAACTGTTTTTT.

The gene calls are TRBV6-6 and TRBJ2-3, with TRBD2 matching 10 bases. Losses at the gene ends were 5 bases for V and 4 bases for J; bases not matched to a gene: 6. CDR3 length: 15 residues. Germline-derived CDR1 and CDR2 are MNHNY and SVGAGI (reference sequence). CDR3 amino acids: CASSKTSGVPDTQYF. CDR3 DNA sequence: TGTGCCAGCAGTAAAACTAGCGGGGTGCCAGATACGCAGTATTTT.

This clone was counted a single time. J is TRBJ2-1 and V is TRBV10-2; D gene uncertain. From germline, CDR1 is WSHSY and CDR2 SAAADI. V shed 7 bases and J shed 2 bases, with 18 bases lying between them. The CDR3 contains 16 residues. Written as DNA, the CDR3 is TGCGCCAGCACCCTAAGGGAACGGACGGCCTACAATGAGCAGTTCTTC. Its protein product is CASTLRERTAYNEQFF.

A single count supports this clone. The V and J genes are TRBV30 and TRBJ2-7; D remains unclear. Trimming pared 0 bases from V and 2 bases from J, leaving 2 bases between. CDR3 length equals 11 residues. Germline lookup yields CDR1 GTSNPN and CDR2 SVGIG (reference sequence). The CDR3, as DNA: TGTGCCTGGAGTGTCGCCTACGAGCAGTACTTC. Translated: CAWSVAYEQYF. The whole variable domain, remainder taken from reference TRBV30 and TRBJ2-7, is SQTIHQWPATLVQPVGSPLSLECTVEGTSNPNLYWYRQAAGRGLQLLFYSVGIGQISSEVPQNLSASRPQDRQFILSSKKLLLSDSGFYLCAWSVAYEQYFGPGTRLTVT.

The V call is TRBV6-1, the J call TRBJ1-5; TRBD1 matches 9 bases. The CDR3 is 19 residues long. Germline V CDR1 and CDR2: MNHNS, SASEGT. The V segment lost 4 bases and the J segment 0 bases; nucleotides outside the gene matches: 13. For the CDR3, the DNA is TGTGCCAGCAGTGGGGGCACAGGGGGCCTTTCTTATAGCAATCAGCCCCAGCATTTT. Its protein is CASSGGTGGLSYSNQPQHF.

The rearrangement uses TRBV7-9 and TRBJ1-5; D is uncertain. V was clipped by 3 bases and J by 3 bases, with 9 bases between them. Germline V lookup: CDR1 SEHNR, CDR2 FQNEAQ (reference sequence). The CDR3 contains 14 residues. In nucleotides, the CDR3 is TGTGCCAGCAGCTTTCGACAAGTCAATCAGCCCCAGCATTTT. It translates to CASSFRQVNQPQHF. The full variable domain, in which reference TRBV7-9 and TRBJ1-5 provide the parts outside the CDR3, is DTGVSQNPRHKITKRGQNVTFRCDPISEHNRLYWYRQTLGQGPEFLTYFQNEAQLEKSRLLSDRFSAERPKGSFSTLEIQRTEQGDSAMYLCASSFRQVNQPQHFGDGTRLSIL.

The gene calls are TRBV19 and TRBJ2-7, with TRBD1 matching over 9 bases. Germline loops: CDR1 LNHDA, CDR2 SQIVND (reference sequence). V lost 6 bases to trimming and J lost 3 bases; unmatched junction nucleotides: 3. The CDR3 length is 13 residues. CDR3 in amino acids: CASSRQGGYEQYF. DNA of the CDR3: TGTGCCAGTAGCCGACAGGGGGGCTACGAGCAGTACTTC.

This chain uses TRBV10-1 with TRBJ1-2; 7 bases align to TRBD1. The CDR3 runs to 14 residues. Germline values: CDR1 WNHNN, CDR2 SYGVQD (reference sequence). V gave up 6 bases and J gave up 5 bases; unmatched junction bases: 9. CDR3 sequence reads: CASRDRFTAYGYTF. The CDR3 bases are TGCGCCAGCAGGGACAGGTTCACGGCTTATGGCTACACCTTC.

This clone was seen at least ten times. The gene calls are TRBV15 and TRBJ1-2; a possible D gene is TRBD1 (5 bases). This CDR3 region has 13 residues. Germline lookup yields CDR1 LNHNV and CDR2 YYDKDF (reference sequence). The V end lost 0 bases, the J end lost 8 bases, and 10 bases lay between the germline ends. Here the CDR3 DNA reads TGTGCCACCAGCAGAGACAGGGCAGGCGGCTACACCTTC. Translation: CATSRDRAGGYTF.

The chain combines TRBV4-2 with TRBJ1-2; 8 nucleotides align to TRBD1. Germline loops: CDR1 LGHNA, CDR2 YNFKEQ. J was trimmed by 4 bases and V by 0 bases; bases with no gene match: 7. This CDR3 spans 16 amino acids. CDR3 protein: CASSQEPTGAGYGYTF. As DNA, the CDR3 is TGTGCCAGCAGCCAAGAGCCGACAGGGGCCGGCTATGGCTACACCTTC.

The V call is TRBV6-1, the J call TRBJ1-3; no reliable D call. The V and J ends lost 3 bases and 5 bases respectively, with 11 bases between them. CDR3 length equals 14 residues. Per germline, CDR1 MNHNS and CDR2 SASEGT. This CDR3 is CASSDPQSRNTIYF. The CDR3 coding sequence is TGTGCCAGCAGTGACCCACAATCTAGAAACACCATATATTTT.

This chain joins TRBV4-1 and TRBJ2-3, with D possibly being TRBD2 (5 bases). The CDR3 covers 15 residues. V lost 4 bases, J lost 2 bases, and 13 bases lay in between. Per the germline V gene, CDR1 is MGHRA and CDR2 is YSYEKL. The CDR3 DNA reads as TGCGCCAGCAGCCGTAGCGCGGGTTTCACAGATACGCAGTATTTT. This gives the protein CASSRSAGFTDTQYF.

This clone was counted only a few times. This rearrangement joins TRBV7-6 to TRBJ1-5, with D possibly being TRBD1 (6 bases). CDR1 is SGHVS, CDR2 FNYEAQ, per germline. V shed 1 base and J shed 8 bases, with 12 bases lying between them. This CDR3 region has 14 residues. The chain's CDR3 is CASSLERGSEPQHF. The CDR3 DNA is TGTGCCAGCAGCTTAGAGAGGGGGTCCGAGCCCCAGCATTTT.

This clone occurred a few times. The chain uses TRBV7-2 and TRBJ1-6, with D unclear. Deletions cut 0 bases from V and 6 bases from J, with 9 bases between. From germline, CDR1 is SGHTA and CDR2 FQGNSA. The CDR3 is 15 amino acids. The DNA of the CDR3 is TGTGCCAGCAGCTTAGCCGGGCCACCTAATTCACCCCTCCACTTT. Residues: CASSLAGPPNSPLHF.

V usage is TRBV18 and J usage is TRBJ2-2; a possible D gene is TRBD1 (6 bases). CDR3 length: 16 residues. V was shortened by 6 bases and J by 0 bases, with 14 bases between the two germline ends. Germline V gene lookup returns CDR1 KGHSH and CDR2 LQKENI. The CDR3 DNA sequence: TGTGCCAGCTCCTCTGGGGACACCTCGAACACCGGGGAGCTGTTTTTT. This gives the protein CASSSGDTSNTGELFF.

The gene calls are TRBV2 and TRBJ1-6; TRBD1 matches at 9 bases. This CDR3 comprises 17 residues. CDR1 SNHLY and CDR2 FYNNEI come from the germline V gene. V was pared by 6 bases and J by 0 bases, with 6 bases of the junction left unmatched. CDR3 loop: CASRGTGSSSYNSPLHF. The CDR3 DNA reads as TGTGCCAGCAGGGGGACAGGGTCCAGCTCCTATAATTCACCCCTCCACTTT.